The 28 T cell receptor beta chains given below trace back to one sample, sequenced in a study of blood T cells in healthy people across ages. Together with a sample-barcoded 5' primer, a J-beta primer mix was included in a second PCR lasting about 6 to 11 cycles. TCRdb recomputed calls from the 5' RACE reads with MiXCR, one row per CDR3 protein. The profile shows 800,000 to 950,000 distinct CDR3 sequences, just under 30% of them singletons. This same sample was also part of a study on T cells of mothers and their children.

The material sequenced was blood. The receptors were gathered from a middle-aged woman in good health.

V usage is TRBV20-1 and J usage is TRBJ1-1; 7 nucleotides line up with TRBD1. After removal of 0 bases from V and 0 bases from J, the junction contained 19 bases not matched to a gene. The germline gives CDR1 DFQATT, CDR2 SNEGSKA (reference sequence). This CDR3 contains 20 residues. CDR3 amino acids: CSARDLGGRGSLSMNTEAFF. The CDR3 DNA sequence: TGCAGTGCTAGAGATCTGGGTGGCAGGGGGTCCCTCAGCATGAACACTGAAGCTTTCTTT.

This CDR3 reads CASSYYGPQGAEAFF. Written as DNA, the CDR3 is TGTGCCAGCAGTTACTACGGACCCCAGGGGGCTGAAGCTTTCTTT. The chain carries TRBV6-5 and TRBJ1-1, with 7 positions matching TRBD1. The V and J ends lost 1 base and 6 bases, in that order; junction bases with no gene match: 8. Germline CDR1 MNHEY, CDR2 SVGAGI. The CDR3 runs 15 residues.

As DNA, the CDR3 is TGTGCCAGCAGGACACCGTTAAAATTCTGGAATGAGCAGTTCTTC. Residues: CASRTPLKFWNEQFF. V gene TRBV28 combines with J gene TRBJ2-1, with D hard to call. The ends were cut back, 6 bases at V and 7 bases at J, with 19 bases in the middle. Germline CDR1 and CDR2: MDHEN and SYDVKM. This CDR3 is built from 15 residues.

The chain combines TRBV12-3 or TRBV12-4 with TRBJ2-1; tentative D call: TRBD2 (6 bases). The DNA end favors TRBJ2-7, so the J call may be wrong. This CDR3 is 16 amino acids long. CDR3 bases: TGTGCCAGCACCATGACCGGGGGAATGTCCTACAATGAGCAGTACTTC. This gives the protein CASTMTGGMSYNEQYF.

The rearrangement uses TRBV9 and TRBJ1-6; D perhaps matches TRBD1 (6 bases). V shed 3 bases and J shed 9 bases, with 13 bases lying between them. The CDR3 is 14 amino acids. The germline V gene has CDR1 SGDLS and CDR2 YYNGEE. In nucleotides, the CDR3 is TGTGCCAGCAGCGAACAGGGTCCCGTTTCACCCCTCCACTTT. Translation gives CASSEQGPVSPLHF.

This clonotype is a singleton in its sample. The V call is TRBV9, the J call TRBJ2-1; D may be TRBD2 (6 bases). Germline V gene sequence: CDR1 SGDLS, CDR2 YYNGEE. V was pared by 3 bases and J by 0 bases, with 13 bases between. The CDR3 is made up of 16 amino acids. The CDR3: CASSAPPTSSYNEQFF. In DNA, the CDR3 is TGTGCCAGCAGCGCCCCGCCGACTAGCTCCTACAATGAGCAGTTCTTC.

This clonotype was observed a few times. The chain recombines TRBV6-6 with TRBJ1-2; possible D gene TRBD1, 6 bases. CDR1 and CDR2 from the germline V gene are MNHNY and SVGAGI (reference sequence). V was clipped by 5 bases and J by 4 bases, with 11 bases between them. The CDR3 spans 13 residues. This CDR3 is CASSRRQAYGYTF. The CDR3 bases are TGTGCCAGCAGTAGAAGACAGGCCTATGGCTACACCTTC.

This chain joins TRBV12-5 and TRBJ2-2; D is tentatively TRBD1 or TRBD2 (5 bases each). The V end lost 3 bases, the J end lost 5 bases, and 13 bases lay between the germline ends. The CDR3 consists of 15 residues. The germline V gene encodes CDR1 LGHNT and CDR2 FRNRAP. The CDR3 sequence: CASGLVVGETGELFF. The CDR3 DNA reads TGTGCTAGTGGTTTAGTCGTGGGGGAGACCGGGGAGCTGTTTTTT.

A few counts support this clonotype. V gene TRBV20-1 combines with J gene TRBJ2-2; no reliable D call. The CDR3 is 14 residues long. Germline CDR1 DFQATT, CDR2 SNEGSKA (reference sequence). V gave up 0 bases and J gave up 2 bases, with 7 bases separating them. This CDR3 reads CSARETGNTGELFF. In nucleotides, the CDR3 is TGCAGTGCTAGAGAGACTGGCAACACCGGGGAGCTGTTTTTT.

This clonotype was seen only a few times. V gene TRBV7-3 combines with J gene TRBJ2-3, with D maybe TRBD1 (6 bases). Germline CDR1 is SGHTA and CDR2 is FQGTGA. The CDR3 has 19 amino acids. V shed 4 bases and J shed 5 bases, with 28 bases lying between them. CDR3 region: CASSYFPHLRDMSVDTQYF. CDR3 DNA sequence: TGTGCCAGCAGCTACTTCCCTCACCTCAGGGACATGTCGGTAGATACGCAGTATTTT.

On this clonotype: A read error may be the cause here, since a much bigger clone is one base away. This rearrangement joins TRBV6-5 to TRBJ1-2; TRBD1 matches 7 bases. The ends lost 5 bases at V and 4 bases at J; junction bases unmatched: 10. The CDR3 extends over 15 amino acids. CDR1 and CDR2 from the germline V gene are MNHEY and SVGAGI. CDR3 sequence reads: CASSKRGRSRYGYTF. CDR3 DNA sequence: TGTGCCAGCAGTAAAAGGGGGCGCAGCCGCTATGGCTACACCTTC.

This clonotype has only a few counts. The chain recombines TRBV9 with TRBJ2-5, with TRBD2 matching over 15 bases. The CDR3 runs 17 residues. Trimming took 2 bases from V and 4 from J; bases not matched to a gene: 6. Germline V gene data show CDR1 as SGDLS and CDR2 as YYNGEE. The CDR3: CASSVGLAGGQGETQYF. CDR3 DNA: TGTGCCAGCAGCGTCGGACTAGCGGGGGGGCAGGGAGAGACCCAGTACTTC.

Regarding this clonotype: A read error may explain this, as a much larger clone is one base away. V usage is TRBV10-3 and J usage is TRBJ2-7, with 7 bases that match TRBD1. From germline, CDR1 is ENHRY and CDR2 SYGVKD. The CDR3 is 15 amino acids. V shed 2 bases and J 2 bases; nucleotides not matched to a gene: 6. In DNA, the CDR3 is TGTGCCATCAGTGAGCCCCGGGACAGTACCTACGAGCAGTACTTC. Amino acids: CAISEPRDSTYEQYF.

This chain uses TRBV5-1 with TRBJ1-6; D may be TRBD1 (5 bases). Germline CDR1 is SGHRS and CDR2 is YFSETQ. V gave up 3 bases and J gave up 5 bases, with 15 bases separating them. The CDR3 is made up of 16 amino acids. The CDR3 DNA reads TGCGCCAGCAGCTCGGGGGACGGAACCAATAATTCACCCCTCCACTTT. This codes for CASSSGDGTNNSPLHF.

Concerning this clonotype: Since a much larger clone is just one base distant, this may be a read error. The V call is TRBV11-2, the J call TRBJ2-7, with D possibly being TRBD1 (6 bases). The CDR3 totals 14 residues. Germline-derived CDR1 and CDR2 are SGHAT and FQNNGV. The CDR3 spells CAGSFVDSRGEQYF. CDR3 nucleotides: TGTGCCGGCAGCTTCGTCGATTCTAGGGGGGAGCAGTACTTC.

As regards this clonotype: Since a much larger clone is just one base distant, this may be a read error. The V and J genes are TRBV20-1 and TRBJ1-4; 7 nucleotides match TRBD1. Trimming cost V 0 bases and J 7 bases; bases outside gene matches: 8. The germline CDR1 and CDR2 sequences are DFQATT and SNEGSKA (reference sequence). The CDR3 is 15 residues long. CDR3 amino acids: CSARDRGQPREKLFF. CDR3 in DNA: TGCAGTGCTAGAGATAGGGGACAGCCGCGTGAAAAACTGTTTTTT.

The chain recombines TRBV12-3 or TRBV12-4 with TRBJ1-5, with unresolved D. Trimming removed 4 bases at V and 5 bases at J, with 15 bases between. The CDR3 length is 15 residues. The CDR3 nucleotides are TGTGCCAGCAGTTCGGAGGTATTTACGGATCAGCCCCAGCATTTT. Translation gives CASSSEVFTDQPQHF.

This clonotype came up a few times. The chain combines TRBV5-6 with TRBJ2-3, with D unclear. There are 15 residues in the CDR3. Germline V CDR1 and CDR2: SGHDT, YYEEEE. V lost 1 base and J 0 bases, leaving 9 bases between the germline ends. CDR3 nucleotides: TGTGCCAGCAGCTTGCGGTTAAGCAGCACAGATACGCAGTATTTT. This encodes CASSLRLSSTDTQYF.

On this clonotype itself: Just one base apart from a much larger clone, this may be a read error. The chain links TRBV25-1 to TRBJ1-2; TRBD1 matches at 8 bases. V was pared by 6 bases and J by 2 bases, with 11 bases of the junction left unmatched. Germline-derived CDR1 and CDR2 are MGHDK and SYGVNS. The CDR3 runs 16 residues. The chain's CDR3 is CASSQGTGDKNYGYTF. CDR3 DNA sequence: TGTGCCAGCAGCCAGGGGACAGGAGACAAAAACTATGGCTACACCTTC.

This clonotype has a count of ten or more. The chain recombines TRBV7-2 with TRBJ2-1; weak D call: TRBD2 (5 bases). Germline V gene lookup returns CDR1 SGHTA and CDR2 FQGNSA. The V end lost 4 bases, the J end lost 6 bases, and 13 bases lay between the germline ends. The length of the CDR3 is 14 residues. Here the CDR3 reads CASSSQQRFNEQFF. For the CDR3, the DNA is TGTGCCAGCAGCTCCCAGCAGCGGTTCAATGAGCAGTTCTTC.

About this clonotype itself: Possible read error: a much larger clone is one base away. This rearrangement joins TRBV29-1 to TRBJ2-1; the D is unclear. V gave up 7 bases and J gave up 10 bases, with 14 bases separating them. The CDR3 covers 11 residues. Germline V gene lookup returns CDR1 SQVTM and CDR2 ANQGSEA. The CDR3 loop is CSAERSAEQFF. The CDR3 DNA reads TGCAGCGCCGAGCGTTCAGCCGAGCAGTTCTTC.

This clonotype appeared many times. In nucleotides, the CDR3 is TGCAGTGCCCCTACCCCGGAGGGGATCGCCATTCAGTACTTC. This codes for CSAPTPEGIAIQYF. The J gene is TRBJ2-4, the V gene TRBV20-1; D possibly corresponds to TRBD2 (6 bases). The V gene lost 6 bases and the J gene lost 9 bases, with 21 bases spanning the gap. The CDR3 loop spans 14 amino acids. Germline V gene data show CDR1 as DFQATT and CDR2 as SNEGSKA (reference sequence).

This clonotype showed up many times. The CDR3 sequence: CSVDGGYGTEAFF. CDR3 bases: TGCAGCGTTGATGGGGGGTATGGCACTGAAGCTTTCTTT. The chain employs TRBV29-1 and TRBJ1-1; the D gene is possibly TRBD1 (5 bases). V gave up 3 bases and J gave up 4 bases, with 12 bases separating them. The length of the CDR3 is 13 residues. CDR1 and CDR2 from the germline V gene are SQVTM and ANQGSEA. The full variable domain, its missing parts supplied by reference TRBV29-1 and TRBJ1-1, is SAVISQKPSRDICQRGTSLTIQCQVDSQVTMMFWYRQQPGQSLTLIATANQGSEATYESGFVIDKFPISRPNLTFSTLTVSNMSPEDSSIYLCSVDGGYGTEAFFGQGTRLTVV.

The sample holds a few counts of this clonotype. DNA for the CDR3: TGTGCCAGCAGTTCGACGCGGGACGGGAACACCGGGGAGCTGTTTTTT. As protein: CASSSTRDGNTGELFF. The chain links TRBV27 to TRBJ2-2, with a possible D match to TRBD2 (6 bases). The germline V gene encodes CDR1 MNHEY and CDR2 SMNVEV (reference sequence). The CDR3 is 16 amino acids. V lost 4 bases, J lost 1 base, and 13 bases lay in between.

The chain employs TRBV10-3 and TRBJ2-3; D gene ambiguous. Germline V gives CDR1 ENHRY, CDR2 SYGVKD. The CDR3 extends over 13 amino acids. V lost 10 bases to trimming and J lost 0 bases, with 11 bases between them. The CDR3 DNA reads TGTGCCACCACGGCCGGGAGCACAGATACGCAGTATTTT. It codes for CATTAGSTDTQYF.

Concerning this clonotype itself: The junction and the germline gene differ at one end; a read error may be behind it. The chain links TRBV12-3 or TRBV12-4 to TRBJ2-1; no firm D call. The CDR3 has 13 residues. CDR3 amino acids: CASSPDSYNEQLF. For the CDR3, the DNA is TGTGCCAGCAGTCCAGACTCCTACAATGAGCAGCTCTTC.

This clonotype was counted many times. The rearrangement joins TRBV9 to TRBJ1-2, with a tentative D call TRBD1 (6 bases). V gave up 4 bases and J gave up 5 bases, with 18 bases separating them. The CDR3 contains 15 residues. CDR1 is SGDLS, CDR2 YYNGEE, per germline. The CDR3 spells CASSFSQGRIYGYTF. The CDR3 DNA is TGTGCCAGCAGCTTCTCACAGGGTCGCATATATGGCTACACCTTC.

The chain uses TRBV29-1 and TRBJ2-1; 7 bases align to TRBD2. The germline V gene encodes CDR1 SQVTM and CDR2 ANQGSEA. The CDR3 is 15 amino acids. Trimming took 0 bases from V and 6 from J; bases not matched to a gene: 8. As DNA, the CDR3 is TGCAGCGTTGAAGATTGTGGGACTACGGGCAATGAGCAGTTCTTC. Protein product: CSVEDCGTTGNEQFF.